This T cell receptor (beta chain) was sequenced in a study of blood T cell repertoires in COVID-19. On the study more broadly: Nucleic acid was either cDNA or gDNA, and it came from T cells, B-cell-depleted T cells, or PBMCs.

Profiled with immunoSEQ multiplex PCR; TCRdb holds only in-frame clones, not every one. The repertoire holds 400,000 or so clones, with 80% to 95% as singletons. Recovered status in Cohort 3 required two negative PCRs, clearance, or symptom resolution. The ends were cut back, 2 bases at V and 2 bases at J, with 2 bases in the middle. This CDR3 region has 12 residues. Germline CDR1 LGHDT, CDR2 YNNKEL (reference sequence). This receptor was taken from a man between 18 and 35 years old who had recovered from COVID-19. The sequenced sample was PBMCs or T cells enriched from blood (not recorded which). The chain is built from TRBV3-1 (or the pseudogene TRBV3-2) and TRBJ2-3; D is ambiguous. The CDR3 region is CASSQLTDTQYF. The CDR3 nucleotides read TGTGCCAGCAGCCAACTCACAGATACGCAGTATTTT.